This T cell receptor (beta chain) was sequenced during a study of metastatic and nonmetastatic thyroid tumors. Study-wide background: Across blood and tumor or nodule tissue, repertoires from malignant and benign thyroid patients were compared with one another.

Thyroid surgery took place with no prior treatment in any patient. This clone was seen more than once but under ten times. Its antigen remains unidentified. Study-wide results and limits: Relative to benign nodules, malignant thyroid tumors were reportedly characterized by significantly elevated TCR beta diversity in blood and tumor.

This CDR3 has 15 residues. V gave up 7 bases and J gave up 2 bases, with 15 bases separating them. The germline gives CDR1 MNHNS, CDR2 SASEGT. Original processing notes: A distant-metastasis classifier for papillary thyroid cancer was built using CDR3 differences across clinicopathological groups. With MiXCR, TCRdb called clones anew from the PCR reads. The V and J calls come from TCRdb's annotation, not from the publication. The repertoire consists of around 4,000 clones, with 30% to 35% occurring once and the leading ten covering 15% to 20%. The sequence came from a female donor with papillary thyroid cancer or a benign thyroid nodule (not recorded which). Some clones in this sample may be carry-over from other donors' samples. The rearrangement links TRBV6-1 to TRBJ1-5; D possibly corresponds to TRBD1 (6 bases). Sequenced sample: adjacent normal tissue. CDR3 amino acids: CASTPGQHGNQPQHF. CDR3 nucleotides: TGTGCCAGCACCCCGGGACAACATGGCAATCAGCCCCAGCATTTT.